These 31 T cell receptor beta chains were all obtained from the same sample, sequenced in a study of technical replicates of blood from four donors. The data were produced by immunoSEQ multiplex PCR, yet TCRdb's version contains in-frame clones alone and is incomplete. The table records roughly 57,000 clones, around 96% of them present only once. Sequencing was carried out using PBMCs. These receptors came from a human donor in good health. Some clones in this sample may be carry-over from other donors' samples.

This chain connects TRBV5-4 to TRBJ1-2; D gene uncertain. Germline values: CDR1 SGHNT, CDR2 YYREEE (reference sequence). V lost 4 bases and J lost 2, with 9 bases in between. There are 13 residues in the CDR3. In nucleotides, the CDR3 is TGTGCCAGCAGCGAGAACAGAAACTATGGCTACACCTTC. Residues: CASSENRNYGYTF.

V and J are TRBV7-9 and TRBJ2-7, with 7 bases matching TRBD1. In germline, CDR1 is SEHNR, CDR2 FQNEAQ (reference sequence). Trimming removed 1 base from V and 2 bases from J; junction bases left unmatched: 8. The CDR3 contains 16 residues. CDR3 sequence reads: CASSLGGGTEAYEQYF. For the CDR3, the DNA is TGTGCCAGCAGCTTAGGGGGTGGGACAGAGGCCTACGAGCAGTACTTC.

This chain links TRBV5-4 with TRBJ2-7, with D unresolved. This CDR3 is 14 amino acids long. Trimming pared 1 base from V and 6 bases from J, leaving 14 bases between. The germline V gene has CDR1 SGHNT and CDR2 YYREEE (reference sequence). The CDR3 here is CASSLMGSRIEQYF. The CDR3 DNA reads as TGTGCCAGCAGCTTGATGGGCAGTCGAATCGAGCAGTACTTC.

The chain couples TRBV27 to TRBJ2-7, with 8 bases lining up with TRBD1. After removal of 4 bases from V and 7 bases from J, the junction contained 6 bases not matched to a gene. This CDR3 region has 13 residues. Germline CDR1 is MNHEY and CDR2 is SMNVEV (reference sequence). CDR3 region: CASSYQGAREQYF. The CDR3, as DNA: TGTGCCAGCAGTTACCAGGGGGCGAGGGAGCAGTACTTC.

In DNA, the CDR3 is TGTGCCAGCACTGGACAGGGCCCTCTCTATGGCTACACCTTC. This translates into CASTGQGPLYGYTF. The chain recombines TRBV2 with TRBJ1-2; TRBD1 matches at 8 bases. CDR3 length equals 14 residues. The V gene's germline CDR1 is SNHLY and CDR2 FYNNEI. Trimming at V came to 7 bases and at J to 4 bases, leaving 8 bases not matched to a gene.

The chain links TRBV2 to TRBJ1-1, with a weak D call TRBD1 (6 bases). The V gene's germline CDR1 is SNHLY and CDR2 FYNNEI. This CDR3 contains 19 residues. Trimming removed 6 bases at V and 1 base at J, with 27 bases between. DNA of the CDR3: TGTGCCAGCAGGACCATTCTGTTAGACAGGATAGGTAGGAACACTGAAGCTTTCTTT. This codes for CASRTILLDRIGRNTEAFF.

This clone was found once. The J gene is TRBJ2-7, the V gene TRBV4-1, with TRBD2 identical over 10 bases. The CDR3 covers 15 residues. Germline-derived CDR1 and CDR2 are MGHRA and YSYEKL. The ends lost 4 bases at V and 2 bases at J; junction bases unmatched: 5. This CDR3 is CASSLRTSGPYEQYF. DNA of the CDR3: TGCGCCAGCAGCCTGCGGACTAGCGGACCCTACGAGCAGTACTTC.

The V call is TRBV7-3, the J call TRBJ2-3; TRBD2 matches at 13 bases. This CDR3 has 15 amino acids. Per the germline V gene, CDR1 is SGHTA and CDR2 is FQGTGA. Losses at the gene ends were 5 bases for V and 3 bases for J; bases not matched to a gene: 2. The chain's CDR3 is CASSPTSGRTDTQYF. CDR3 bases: TGTGCCAGCAGCCCGACTAGCGGGAGGACAGATACGCAGTATTTT.

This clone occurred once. CDR3 sequence reads: CAISEPSGTYEQYF. In DNA, the CDR3 is TGTGCCATCAGCGAGCCTAGCGGAACCTACGAGCAGTACTTC. The chain couples TRBV10-3 to TRBJ2-7, with 7 bases matching TRBD2. Germline V gene lookup returns CDR1 ENHRY and CDR2 SYGVKD. CDR3 length: 14 amino acids. V shed 6 bases, J shed 2 bases, and the junction held 7 bases outside the gene matches.

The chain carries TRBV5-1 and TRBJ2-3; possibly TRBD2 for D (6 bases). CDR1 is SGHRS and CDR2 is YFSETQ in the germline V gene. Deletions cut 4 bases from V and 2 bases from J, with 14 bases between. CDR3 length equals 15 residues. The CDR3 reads CASSQRAGSTDTQYF. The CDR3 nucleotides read TGCGCCAGCAGCCAGAGGGCGGGATCCACAGATACGCAGTATTTT.

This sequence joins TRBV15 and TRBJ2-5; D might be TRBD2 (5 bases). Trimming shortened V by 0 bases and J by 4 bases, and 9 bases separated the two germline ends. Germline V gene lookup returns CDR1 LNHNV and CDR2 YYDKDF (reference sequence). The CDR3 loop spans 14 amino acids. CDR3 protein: CATSRENGGETQYF. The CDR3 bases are TGTGCCACCAGCAGAGAAAACGGAGGAGAGACCCAGTACTTC. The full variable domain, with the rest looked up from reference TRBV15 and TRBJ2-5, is DAMVIQNPRYQVTQFGKPVTLSCSQTLNHNVMYWYQQKSSQAPKLLFHYYDKDFNNEADTPDNFQSRRPNTSFCFLDIRSPGLGDTAMYLCATSRENGGETQYFGPGTRLLVL.

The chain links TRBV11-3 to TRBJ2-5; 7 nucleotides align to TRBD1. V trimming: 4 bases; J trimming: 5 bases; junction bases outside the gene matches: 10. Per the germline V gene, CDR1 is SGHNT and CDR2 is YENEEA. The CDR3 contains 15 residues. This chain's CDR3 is CASSSRTGPQETQYF. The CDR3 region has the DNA TGTGCCAGCAGCTCTAGGACAGGCCCGCAGGAGACCCAGTACTTC.

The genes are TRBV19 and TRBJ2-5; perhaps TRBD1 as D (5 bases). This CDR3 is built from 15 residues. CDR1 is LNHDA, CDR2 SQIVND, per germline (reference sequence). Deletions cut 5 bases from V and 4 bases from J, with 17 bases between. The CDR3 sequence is CASSFFGGQGETQYF. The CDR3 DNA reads TGTGCCAGTAGTTTTTTTGGTGGGCAGGGAGAGACCCAGTACTTC.

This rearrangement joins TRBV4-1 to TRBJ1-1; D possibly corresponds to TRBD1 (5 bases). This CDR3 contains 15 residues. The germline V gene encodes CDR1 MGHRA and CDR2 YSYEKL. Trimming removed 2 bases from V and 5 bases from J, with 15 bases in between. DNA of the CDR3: TGCGCCAGCAGCCAAACGGGACTCTCGGGAACTGAAGCTTTCTTT. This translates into CASSQTGLSGTEAFF.

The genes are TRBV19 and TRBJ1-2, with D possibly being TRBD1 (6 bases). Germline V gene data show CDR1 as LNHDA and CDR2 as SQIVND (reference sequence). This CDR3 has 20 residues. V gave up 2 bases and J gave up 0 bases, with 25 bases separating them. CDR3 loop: CASSITGPATGGPSNYGYTF. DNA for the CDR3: TGTGCCAGTAGTATAACAGGGCCAGCGACAGGCGGCCCATCTAACTATGGCTACACCTTC.

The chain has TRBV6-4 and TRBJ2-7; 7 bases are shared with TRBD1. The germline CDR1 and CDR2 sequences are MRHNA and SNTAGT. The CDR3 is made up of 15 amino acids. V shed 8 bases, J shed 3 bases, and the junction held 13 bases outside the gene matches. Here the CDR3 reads CASYYFGTAIYEQYF. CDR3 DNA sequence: TGTGCCAGCTATTACTTCGGGACAGCGATCTACGAGCAGTACTTC.

CDR3 protein: CATSRDLSGNEKLFF. CDR3 coding DNA: TGTGCCACCAGCAGAGATCTCTCAGGGAATGAAAAACTGTTTTTT. The V gene is TRBV15, the J gene TRBJ1-4; D is possibly TRBD1 (5 bases). The CDR3 runs 15 residues. V gave up 0 bases and J gave up 5 bases, with 10 bases separating them. The germline gives CDR1 LNHNV, CDR2 YYDKDF (reference sequence).

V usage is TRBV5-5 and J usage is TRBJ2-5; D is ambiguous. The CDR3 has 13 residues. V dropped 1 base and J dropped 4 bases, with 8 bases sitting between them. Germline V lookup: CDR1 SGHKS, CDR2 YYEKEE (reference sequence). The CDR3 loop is CASSLLPGETQYF. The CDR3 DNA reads TGTGCCAGCAGCTTGCTACCGGGAGAGACCCAGTACTTC.

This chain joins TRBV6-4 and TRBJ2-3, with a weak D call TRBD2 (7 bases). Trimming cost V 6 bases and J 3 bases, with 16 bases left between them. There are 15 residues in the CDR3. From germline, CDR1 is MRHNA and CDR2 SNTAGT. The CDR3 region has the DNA TGTGCCAGCAGCCTAGCTAGCGGACAGACAGATACGCAGTATTTT. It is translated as CASSLASGQTDTQYF.

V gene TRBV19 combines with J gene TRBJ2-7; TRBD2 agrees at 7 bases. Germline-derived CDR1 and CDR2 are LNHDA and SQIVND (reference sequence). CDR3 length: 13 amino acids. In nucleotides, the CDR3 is TGTGCTCGCCCACGGGAGGCATCCTACGAGCAGTACTTC. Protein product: CARPREASYEQYF.

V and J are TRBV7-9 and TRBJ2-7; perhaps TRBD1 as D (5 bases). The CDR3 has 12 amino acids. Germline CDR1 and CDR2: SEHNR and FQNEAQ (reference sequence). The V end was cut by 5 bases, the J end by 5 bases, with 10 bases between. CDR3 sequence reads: CASSPQANEQYF. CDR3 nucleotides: TGTGCCAGCAGCCCACAGGCAAACGAGCAGTACTTC.

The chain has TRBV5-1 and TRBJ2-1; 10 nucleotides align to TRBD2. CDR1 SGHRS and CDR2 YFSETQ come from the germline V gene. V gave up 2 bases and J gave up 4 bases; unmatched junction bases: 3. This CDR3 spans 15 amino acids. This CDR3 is CASSLRTSGYNEQFF. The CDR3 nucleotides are TGCGCCAGCAGCTTACGGACTAGCGGATACAATGAGCAGTTCTTC.

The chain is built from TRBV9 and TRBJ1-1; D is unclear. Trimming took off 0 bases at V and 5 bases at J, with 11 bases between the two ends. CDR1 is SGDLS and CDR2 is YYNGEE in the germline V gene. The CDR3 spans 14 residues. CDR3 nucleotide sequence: TGTGCCAGCAGCGTAGGCCCTATTGGTACTGAAGCTTTCTTT. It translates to CASSVGPIGTEAFF.

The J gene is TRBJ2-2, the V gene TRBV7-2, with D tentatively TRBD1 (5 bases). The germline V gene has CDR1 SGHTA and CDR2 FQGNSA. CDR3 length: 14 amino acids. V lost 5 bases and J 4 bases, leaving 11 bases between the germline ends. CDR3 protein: CASSRQRSTGELFF. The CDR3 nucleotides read TGTGCCAGCAGCAGACAGAGGAGCACCGGGGAGCTGTTTTTT.

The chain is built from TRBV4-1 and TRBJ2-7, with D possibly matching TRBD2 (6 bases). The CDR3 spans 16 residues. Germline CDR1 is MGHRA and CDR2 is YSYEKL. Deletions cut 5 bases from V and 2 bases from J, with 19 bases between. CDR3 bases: TGCGCCAGCAGCTTTAGGACGGACTATACTACCTACGAGCAGTACTTC. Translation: CASSFRTDYTTYEQYF.

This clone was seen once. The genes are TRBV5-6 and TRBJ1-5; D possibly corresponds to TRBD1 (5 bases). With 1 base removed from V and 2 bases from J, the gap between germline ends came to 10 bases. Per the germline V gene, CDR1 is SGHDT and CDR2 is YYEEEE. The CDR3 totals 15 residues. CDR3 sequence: CASSLSGGGNQPQHF. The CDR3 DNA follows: TGTGCCAGCAGCTTGAGCGGGGGAGGCAATCAGCCCCAGCATTTT. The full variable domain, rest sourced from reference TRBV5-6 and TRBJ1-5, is DAGVTQSPTHLIKTRGQQVTLRCSPKSGHDTVSWYQQALGQGPQFIFQYYEEEERQRGNFPDRFSGHQFPNYSSELNVNALLLGDSALYLCASSLSGGGNQPQHFGDGTRLSIL.

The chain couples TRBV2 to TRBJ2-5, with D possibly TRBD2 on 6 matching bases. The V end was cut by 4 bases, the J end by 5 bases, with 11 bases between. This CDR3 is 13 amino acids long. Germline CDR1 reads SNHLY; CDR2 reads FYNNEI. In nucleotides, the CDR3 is TGTGCCAGCAGTGGACTAGTCATGGAGACCCAGTACTTC. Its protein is CASSGLVMETQYF.

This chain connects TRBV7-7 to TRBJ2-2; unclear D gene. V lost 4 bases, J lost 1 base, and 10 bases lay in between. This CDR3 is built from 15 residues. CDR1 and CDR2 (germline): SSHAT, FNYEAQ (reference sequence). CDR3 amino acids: CASSSVPGNTGELFF. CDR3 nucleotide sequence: TGTGCCAGCAGCTCTGTGCCAGGGAACACCGGGGAGCTGTTTTTT.

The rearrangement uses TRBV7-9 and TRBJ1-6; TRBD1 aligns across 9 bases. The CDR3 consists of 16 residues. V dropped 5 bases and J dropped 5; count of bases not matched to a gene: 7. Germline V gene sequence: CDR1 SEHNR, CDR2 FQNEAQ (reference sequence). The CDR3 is CASSAPGQGDNSPLHF. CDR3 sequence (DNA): TGTGCCAGCAGCGCTCCGGGACAGGGAGATAATTCACCCCTCCACTTT.

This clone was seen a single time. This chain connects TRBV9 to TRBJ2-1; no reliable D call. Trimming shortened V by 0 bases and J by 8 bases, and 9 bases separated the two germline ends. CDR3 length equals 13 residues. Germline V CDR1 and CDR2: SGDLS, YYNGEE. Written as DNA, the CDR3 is TGTGCCAGCAGCGTAGACTCCACCGATGAGCAGTTCTTC. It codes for CASSVDSTDEQFF.

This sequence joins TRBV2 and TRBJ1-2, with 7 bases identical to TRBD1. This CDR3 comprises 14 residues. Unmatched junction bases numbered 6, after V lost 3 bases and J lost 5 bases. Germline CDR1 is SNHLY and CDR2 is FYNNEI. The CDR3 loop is CASSDRNRGYGYTF. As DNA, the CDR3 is TGTGCCAGCAGTGACAGGAACAGGGGATATGGCTACACCTTC.